These 21 T cell receptor beta chains share one sample of origin, sequenced in a study of early T cells in non-severe SARS-CoV-2 infection. TCRdb passed the 5' RACE reads through MiXCR, listing each CDR3 protein once. The table records tens of thousands of distinct CDR3 sequences, 15% of them present only once. Material: whole blood, obtained at baseline. These receptor sequences come from an adult who was a healthcare worker with PCR-confirmed SARS-CoV-2 infection or an uninfected control (not recorded which).

CDR3 loop: CASRLRGEQYF. In DNA form, the CDR3 reads TGTGCCAGCAGGCTGCGCGGCGAGCAGTACTTC. The chain joins TRBV5-8 to TRBJ2-7; D gene ambiguous. The V end lost 5 bases, the J end lost 6 bases, and 9 bases lay between the germline ends. Per the germline V gene, CDR1 is SGHTS and CDR2 is YDEGEE. The CDR3 is 11 residues long.

V usage is TRBV3-1 and J usage is TRBJ2-7; 8 nucleotides line up with TRBD1. Germline values: CDR1 LGHDT, CDR2 YNNKEL (reference sequence). This CDR3 is built from 17 residues. The V segment lost 1 base and the J segment 1 base; nucleotides outside the gene matches: 9. CDR3 region: CASSQGLTGTGSYEQYF. CDR3 sequence (DNA): TGTGCCAGCAGCCAAGGTTTGACCGGGACAGGTTCCTACGAGCAGTACTTC.

This chain links TRBV12-3 or TRBV12-4 with TRBJ2-2; D is ambiguous. The V and J ends lost 4 bases and 6 bases respectively, with 12 bases between them. CDR3 length equals 14 residues. The CDR3 DNA is TGTGCCAGCAGTTCCCCCCGACTGTCCGGGGAGCTGTTTTTT. Translated: CASSSPRLSGELFF.

The chain uses TRBV28 and TRBJ1-6; 7 positions match TRBD1. The CDR3 runs to 15 residues. V trimming: 4 bases; J trimming: 5 bases; junction bases outside the gene matches: 5. Germline V gene sequence: CDR1 MDHEN, CDR2 SYDVKM. The CDR3 DNA sequence: TGTGCCAGCAGTTGGGGGACAGCCAATAATTCACCCCTCCACTTT. Residues: CASSWGTANNSPLHF.

This clonotype occurred many times. V gene TRBV2 combines with J gene TRBJ2-2; D not resolved. This CDR3 is 14 amino acids long. Per the germline V gene, CDR1 is SNHLY and CDR2 is FYNNEI. V was pared by 5 bases and J by 6 bases, with 13 bases between. The chain's CDR3 is CASSSRPPAGELFF. The CDR3 bases are TGTGCCAGCAGTAGTAGACCCCCGGCCGGGGAGCTGTTTTTT.

The chain has TRBV7-2 and TRBJ2-1; 11 bases line up with TRBD2. The V gene end was trimmed by 5 bases and the J gene end by 12 bases; junction bases not matched to a gene: 12. The germline V gene encodes CDR1 SGHTA and CDR2 FQGNSA. The CDR3 consists of 15 residues. The CDR3 region has the DNA TGTGCCAGCAGCGCGACTAGCGGGATCGGAATAGGGCAGTTCTTC. As protein: CASSATSGIGIGQFF. Complete variable domain (other parts from reference TRBV7-2 and TRBJ2-1): GAGVSQSPSNKVTEKGKDVELRCDPISGHTALYWYRQSLGQGLEFLIYFQGNSAPDKSGLPSDRFSAERTGGSVSTLTIQRTQQEDSAVYLCASSATSGIGIGQFFGPGTRLTVL.

This clonotype was recorded at least ten times. The CDR3 sequence is CASSFLVGGEDTQYF. In nucleotides, the CDR3 is TGTGCCAGCAGCTTTCTAGTGGGTGGAGAGGATACGCAGTATTTT. This chain links TRBV11-2 with TRBJ2-3; D is ambiguous. Germline lookup yields CDR1 SGHAT and CDR2 FQNNGV. V was pared by 3 bases and J by 6 bases, with 16 bases between. The CDR3 has 15 residues.

Turning to this clonotype: Being one base from a much bigger clone, this may be a read error. The chain combines TRBV20-1 with TRBJ2-1; D possibly corresponds to TRBD2 (5 bases). CDR3 length: 14 residues. V was cut by 6 bases and J by 6 bases, with 18 bases left in between. CDR1 is DFQATT and CDR2 is SNEGSKA in the germline V gene (reference sequence). Written as DNA, the CDR3 is TGCAGTGCCCTTCGGACTGGCGGCACCAATGAGCAGTTCTTC. Translation: CSALRTGGTNEQFF.

The CDR3 DNA reads as TGTGCCAGCAGCCCCCGTCGGGACAGGGTTTTCGGCTACACCTTC. It specifies CASSPRRDRVFGYTF. J is TRBJ1-2 and V is TRBV7-8; TRBD1 matches at 9 bases. There are 15 residues in the CDR3. The V segment lost 5 bases and the J segment 8 bases; nucleotides outside the gene matches: 12. CDR1 is SGHVS and CDR2 is FQNEAQ in the germline V gene.

This clonotype was counted at least ten times. The rearrangement joins TRBV6-5 to TRBJ1-5; D ambiguous. V was pared by 4 bases and J by 6 bases, with 19 bases between. Germline CDR1 and CDR2: MNHEY and SVGAGI. The CDR3 loop spans 16 amino acids. The CDR3 loop is CASSSGYLQIGQPQHF. In DNA, the CDR3 is TGTGCCAGCAGTTCCGGCTACCTCCAGATAGGTCAGCCCCAGCATTTT.

This clonotype occurred once. This chain uses TRBV28 with TRBJ2-4; TRBD2 matches at 10 bases. This CDR3 is built from 22 residues. Per germline, CDR1 MDHEN and CDR2 SYDVKM. V shed 3 bases, J shed 2 bases, and the junction held 22 bases outside the gene matches. Here the CDR3 reads CASSFRRTLASGSLVTKNIQYF. DNA for the CDR3: TGTGCCAGCAGTTTCCGAAGGACTCTCGCTAGCGGGAGTCTCGTTACCAAAAACATTCAGTACTTC. The full variable domain, with the rest looked up from reference TRBV28 and TRBJ2-4, is DVKVTQSSRYLVKRTGEKVFLECVQDMDHENMFWYRQDPGLGLRLIYFSYDVKMKEKGDIPEGYSVSREKKERFSLILESASTNQTSMYLCASSFRRTLASGSLVTKNIQYFGAGTRLSVL.

This clonotype occurred a few times. J is TRBJ2-3 and V is TRBV27, with D unclear. From germline, CDR1 is MNHEY and CDR2 SMNVEV (reference sequence). CDR3 length: 15 amino acids. The ends were cut back, 4 bases at V and 0 bases at J, with 11 bases in the middle. The CDR3 sequence is CASSYSTRSTDTQYF. Here the CDR3 DNA reads TGTGCCAGCAGTTACAGTACCCGAAGCACAGATACGCAGTATTTT.

V usage is TRBV9 and J usage is TRBJ2-7; D ambiguous. The CDR3 has 15 amino acids. Trimming removed 0 bases from V and 4 bases from J, with 14 bases in between. Looked up from germline, CDR1 is SGDLS and CDR2 is YYNGEE. The CDR3 DNA is TGTGCCAGCAGCGTAGTAAGTGGACGGGTGTACGAGCAGTACTTC. Protein: CASSVVSGRVYEQYF.

The CDR3 reads CASRFHRDGLAKNIQYF. CDR3 in DNA: TGTGCAAGTCGCTTTCACAGGGACGGATTAGCCAAAAACATTCAGTACTTC. The chain links TRBV12-2 to TRBJ2-4; the tabulated D call, TRBD1, remains unverified against the DNA. TRBV12-2 counts as a pseudogene. CDR3 size: 17 residues.

This clonotype was seen many times. The J gene is TRBJ2-7, the V gene TRBV25-1; D is uncertain. CDR1 is MGHDK and CDR2 is SYGVNS in the germline V gene. This CDR3 comprises 11 residues. Between the trimmed V and J ends, which lost 6 bases and 2 bases, there was a span of 5 bases. The CDR3 DNA is TGTGCCAGCAGGGGGACCTACGAGCAGTACTTC. This gives the protein CASRGTYEQYF.

In this sample, this clonotype turned up many times. The gene calls are TRBV3-1 and TRBJ2-1, with D unclear. The V gene lost 0 bases and the J gene lost 3 bases, with 6 bases spanning the gap. The germline CDR1 and CDR2 sequences are LGHDT and YNNKEL (reference sequence). The CDR3 contains 14 residues. The DNA of the CDR3 is TGTGCCAGCAGCCAAGAAAACAGCTACAATGAGCAGTTCTTC. Protein sequence: CASSQENSYNEQFF.

This clonotype was recorded at least ten times. This chain connects TRBV19 to TRBJ2-7; 12 bases are shared with TRBD2. The trim removed 4 bases at V and 0 bases at J, leaving 10 bases unmatched. In germline, CDR1 is LNHDA, CDR2 SQIVND (reference sequence). This CDR3 comprises 18 residues. The CDR3 sequence is CASSTTTSGRSPSYEQYF. The CDR3 nucleotides read TGTGCCAGTAGTACGACGACTAGCGGGAGAAGCCCCTCCTACGAGCAGTACTTC.

This clonotype appeared many times. The chain uses TRBV9 and TRBJ2-1, with 8 bases matching TRBD1. The CDR3 is made up of 15 amino acids. The V segment lost 4 bases and the J segment 3 bases; nucleotides outside the gene matches: 6. In germline, CDR1 is SGDLS, CDR2 YYNGEE. The CDR3 is CASSITGGSYNEQFF. CDR3 sequence (DNA): TGTGCCAGCAGCATAACAGGGGGGAGCTACAATGAGCAGTTCTTC.

CDR3: CASSLDAGPQYF. The CDR3 nucleotides read TGTGCCAGCAGCTTAGATGCAGGCCCCCAGTATTTT. This chain connects TRBV7-6 to TRBJ2-3; D unresolved. The CDR3 sequence is 12 residues long. CDR1 is SGHVS, CDR2 FNYEAQ, per germline. Trimming shortened V by 1 base and J by 12 bases, and 11 bases separated the two germline ends. Complete variable domain (other parts from reference TRBV7-6 and TRBJ2-3): GAGVSQSPRYKVTKRGQDVALRCDPISGHVSLYWYRQALGQGPEFLTYFNYEAQQDKSGLPNDRFSAERPEGSISTLTIQRTEQRDSAMYRCASSLDAGPQYFGPGTRLTVL.

As DNA, the CDR3 is TGTGCCAGCAGCCCCCAAAGCGGGGTTATGGGAGAGACCCAGTACTTC. Translated, it gives CASSPQSGVMGETQYF. The chain recombines TRBV7-8 with TRBJ2-5; 7 bases are a match to TRBD2. With V trimmed by 5 bases and J by 4 bases, 13 bases remained unmatched. The CDR3 contains 16 residues. The germline V gene encodes CDR1 SGHVS and CDR2 FQNEAQ.

This clonotype was picked up a small number of times. The chain links TRBV27 to TRBJ2-6; no reliable D call. This CDR3 contains 15 residues. Deletions cut 0 bases from V and 1 base from J, with 4 bases between. Germline-derived CDR1 and CDR2 are MNHEY and SMNVEV (reference sequence). In nucleotides, the CDR3 is TGTGCCAGCAGTTTATCGGTATCTGGGGCCAACGTCCTGACTTTC. It translates to CASSLSVSGANVLTF.